This T cell receptor (beta chain) appears in the sequencing data of a study of immune heterogeneity within non-small cell lung tumors. Study context: Histology included a few squamous cell carcinomas, about 10 non-squamous carcinomas and 1 unspecified tumor.

Germline assignment: CDR1 LGHDT and CDR2 YNNKEL (reference sequence). CDR3 length: 15 residues. Trimming took off 4 bases at V and 5 bases at J, with 15 bases between the two ends. Bulk tumor genomic DNA served as template, at roughly 600 ng per sample. Primary tumors were biopsied several times each, far apart, intraoperatively. Patients had untreated, newly diagnosed non-small cell lung cancer and underwent curative surgery. The donors had newly diagnosed non-small cell lung cancer and underwent surgery intended to cure it. The TCR beta CDR3 region was amplified by multiplex PCR employing 32 V and 13 J primers. TCRdb passed the multiplex PCR reads through MiXCR, listing each CDR3 protein once. The sample has some 11,000 distinct CDR3 sequences, about 20% seen once; the top ten hold more than 3%.

The source is a man aged 60 to 75 with non-small cell lung cancer. The rearrangement uses TRBV3-1 and TRBJ2-1; D tentatively fits TRBD1 or TRBD2 (5 bases each). Sequencing used lung tumor tissue. The CDR3 loop reads CASSPTTGTNNEQFF. CDR3 DNA sequence: TGTGCCAGCAGCCCAACGACCGGGACGAACAATGAGCAGTTCTTC.